The T cell receptor (beta chain) described here comes from a study of CD8+CD57+ T cells in acquired aplastic anemia. All patients picked for sequencing had shown, by flow cytometry, an expansion of CD8+CD57+ cells. This clonotype has more than one count but fewer than ten. As yet, its antigen is unknown. Trimming shortened V by 8 bases and J by 2 bases, and 16 bases separated the two germline ends. There are 14 residues in the CDR3. Profiles of TCR beta VDJ and CDR3 were generated from a genomic DNA template. MiXCR, run by TCRdb on the reads, gives a single entry per CDR3 protein. The sample includes about 120,000 distinct CDR3 sequences, 55% to 70% of them seen just once. Whole-study findings and limits: Overlapping CD8+ CDR3 repertoires of patients and controls contained nearly 30 shared sequences. Patients were compared with controls for CD8+ Simpson's diversity, and no significant difference emerged.

The sequencing input was sorted CD4+, CD8+, or CD8+CD57+ T cells (not recorded which) from PBMCs. The TCR originated in a human donor with aplastic anemia. The chain recombines TRBV12-3 or TRBV12-4 with TRBJ2-7, with D possibly TRBD1 on 7 matching bases. The CDR3 DNA follows: TGTGCCAGCCGACTGCGGGACAGTGCCTACGAGCAGTACTTC. Encoded protein: CASRLRDSAYEQYF.